Each of the 13 T cell receptor beta chains below was sequenced from the same sample in a study of T cell repertoires in cytomegalovirus infection. TCRdb independently ran MiXCR on the reads; one entry per CDR3 protein. Here the sample spans around 100,000 distinct CDR3 sequences, about 15% being singletons. The sequenced sample was PBMCs. All receptors derive from a human donor in good health (CMV status not recorded). Some clones in this sample may be carry-over from other donors' samples.

This clonotype has a count of ten or more. The chain is built from TRBV7-2 and TRBJ2-7, with a tentative D call TRBD2 (7 bases). This CDR3 has 15 residues. Germline loops: CDR1 SGHTA, CDR2 FQGNSA. Deletions cut 1 base from V and 4 bases from J, with 14 bases between. The DNA of the CDR3 is TGTGCCAGCAGCTTAGATAGGGGGGGCGGTTACGAGCAGTACTTC. It specifies CASSLDRGGGYEQYF.

This sequence joins TRBV5-6 and TRBJ1-5, with unresolved D. Germline CDR1 is SGHDT and CDR2 is YYEEEE. The V and J ends lost 4 bases and 0 bases respectively, with 14 bases between them. The CDR3 contains 16 residues. The CDR3 DNA sequence: TGTGCCAGCAGCCCAGTTGTGATGAGTAGCAATCAGCCCCAGCATTTT. It specifies CASSPVVMSSNQPQHF.

This clonotype was counted ten times or more. The V call is TRBV7-2, the J call TRBJ1-1, with 11 bases that match TRBD1. The germline V gene has CDR1 SGHTA and CDR2 FQGNSA. The J segment lost 11 bases and the V segment lost 4 bases, leaving 6 bases of the junction unmatched. The CDR3 is 13 amino acids. The DNA for the CDR3 is TGTGCCAGCAGCTCGGACAGGGGGCTTTTGGCTTTCTTT. Protein product: CASSSDRGLLAFF.

This clonotype has more than one count but fewer than ten. The V and J genes are TRBV24-1 and TRBJ2-1; 8 positions match TRBD1. J was trimmed by 11 bases and V by 3 bases; bases with no gene match: 2. Germline values: CDR1 KGHDR, CDR2 SFDVKD. This CDR3 contains 12 residues. CDR3 sequence (DNA): TGTGCCACCAGTGATCCAGGGGGCCAGCAGTTCTTC. Translation: CATSDPGGQQFF.

This clonotype was seen many times. The rearrangement links TRBV7-2 to TRBJ2-3, with 9 nucleotides matching TRBD2. Germline trimming cut 2 bases from V and 7 bases from J; bases unmatched to any gene: 7. Germline values: CDR1 SGHTA, CDR2 FQGNSA. The length of the CDR3 is 15 residues. The CDR3 spells CASSLLGTSIYTQYF. CDR3 nucleotides: TGTGCCAGCAGCTTACTCGGGACTAGCATCTATACGCAGTATTTT.

The chain recombines TRBV3-1 with TRBJ1-2, with D possibly matching TRBD1 (6 bases). This CDR3 contains 15 residues. Germline loops: CDR1 LGHDT, CDR2 YNNKEL (reference sequence). The ends were cut back, 4 bases at V and 2 bases at J, with 14 bases in the middle. The CDR3 bases are TGTGCCAGCAGCCTCCGGGACACCGGAAACTATGGCTACACCTTC. It translates to CASSLRDTGNYGYTF.

V usage is TRBV20-1 and J usage is TRBJ1-4; unclear D gene. Trimming removed 8 bases at V and 8 bases at J, with 21 bases between. Germline CDR1 reads DFQATT; CDR2 reads SNEGSKA (reference sequence). This CDR3 comprises 14 residues. The CDR3 reads CSPAVQTTPEKLFF. The CDR3, as DNA: TGCAGTCCCGCGGTCCAAACCACCCCCGAAAAACTGTTTTTT.

This clonotype was seen repeatedly, ten times or more. CDR3: CASRTMQGLSNEQFF. The CDR3 DNA reads as TGTGCCAGCAGGACGATGCAGGGGTTATCCAATGAGCAGTTCTTC. The rearrangement joins TRBV6-1 to TRBJ2-1; possibly TRBD1 for D (6 bases). Germline V gene sequence: CDR1 MNHNS, CDR2 SASEGT. There are 15 residues in the CDR3. V lost 6 bases and J lost 6, with 18 bases in between.

V and J are TRBV27 and TRBJ2-7, with D perhaps matching TRBD1 (6 bases). CDR3 length: 14 amino acids. CDR1 and CDR2 (germline): MNHEY, SMNVEV (reference sequence). V was trimmed by 3 bases and J by 3 bases, leaving 12 bases between them. The CDR3 sequence: CASSFRDTYYEQYF. CDR3 in DNA: TGTGCCAGCAGTTTCCGGGACACCTACTACGAGCAGTACTTC.

The chain recombines TRBV6-1 with TRBJ1-2; D gene uncertain. The germline gives CDR1 MNHNS, CDR2 SASEGT. V was shortened by 4 bases and J by 3 bases, with 3 bases between the two germline ends. The CDR3 loop spans 11 amino acids. CDR3 nucleotide sequence: TGTGCCAGCAGTGCCCACTATGGCTACACCTTC. Translating it yields CASSAHYGYTF.

The CDR3 DNA sequence: TGTGCCAGCGGGGAGGGCCGGGACAGGGGGAATGAGCAGTTCTTC. Translation: CASGEGRDRGNEQFF. The V call is TRBV7-6, the J call TRBJ2-1; 11 nucleotides agree with TRBD1. With 8 bases clipped from V and 7 bases from J, the junction kept 10 bases outside the gene matches. CDR3 length: 15 amino acids. Germline assignment: CDR1 SGHVS and CDR2 FNYEAQ.

This clonotype was observed a handful of times. CDR3 in amino acids: CSVLLPGYGDNQPQHF. The DNA for the CDR3 is TGCAGCGTTCTCCTTCCAGGGTATGGGGACAATCAGCCCCAGCATTTT. The chain combines TRBV29-1 with TRBJ1-5, with a tentative D call TRBD1 (5 bases). The CDR3 has 16 residues. Between the trimmed V and J ends, which lost 5 bases and 3 bases, there was a span of 20 bases. The germline CDR1 and CDR2 sequences are SQVTM and ANQGSEA. Variable domain in full (rest from reference TRBV29-1 and TRBJ1-5): SAVISQKPSRDICQRGTSLTIQCQVDSQVTMMFWYRQQPGQSLTLIATANQGSEATYESGFVIDKFPISRPNLTFSTLTVSNMSPEDSSIYLCSVLLPGYGDNQPQHFGDGTRLSIL.

This clonotype has at least ten counts. The J gene is TRBJ2-2, the V gene TRBV15, with 8 bases that match TRBD2. V lost 8 bases to trimming and J lost 2 bases; unmatched junction nucleotides: 4. Looked up from germline, CDR1 is LNHNV and CDR2 is YYDKDF (reference sequence). The CDR3 covers 14 residues. Here the CDR3 reads CATAAGGNTGELFF. CDR3 nucleotide sequence: TGTGCCACCGCGGCGGGGGGAAACACCGGGGAGCTGTTTTTT. The complete variable domain, with remaining parts taken from reference TRBV15 and TRBJ2-2, reads DAMVIQNPRYQVTQFGKPVTLSCSQTLNHNVMYWYQQKSSQAPKLLFHYYDKDFNNEADTPDNFQSRRPNTSFCFLDIRSPGLGDTAMYLCATAAGGNTGELFFGEGSRLTVL.